This TCR beta chain was sequenced for a study of neurological immune-mediated disorders (dated by TCRdb to between 2019 and 2020). The study in broad terms: Of the approximately 34 multiple sclerosis patients, some 31 had relapsing-remitting MS and 3 had secondary progressive MS. Of the approximately 66 subjects in the cohort, about 14 were HAM/TSP patients, roughly 35 were multiple sclerosis patients, and about 20 were healthy controls. Peripheral blood TCR-beta repertoires from HTLV-I-associated myelopathy (HAM/TSP) patients, multiple sclerosis patients and healthy controls were compared by UMI-based sequencing. Alongside PBMC samples, the set of some 98 TCR-beta libraries contained longitudinal samples, technical triplicates, and paired CD4+ and CD8+ T-cell subsets that had been sorted.

The table lists this clonotype with many counts. The antigen this receptor binds is unknown. No quality values exist for individual bases; no much larger clone is one base distant. What the work shows at the level of the full study, not this receptor alone: No association of the MS cluster with clinical or MRI features was observed, and the need for larger cohorts was stated by the authors. The highest TCR clonal expansion was observed in HAM/TSP patients, whereas the lowest was observed in MS patients, even when compared with healthy controls. Repertoires from 18 of 34 MS patients were grouped by phylogenetic analysis into a cluster of related CDR3 sequences, suggesting a possible repertoire-level signature. Across subjects, expanded clones never shared an identical CDR3 amino acid sequence, which suggests that the TCR-beta repertoires in every group were private.

For the unsorted PBMC libraries, 2 million PBMCs were stored in RNAlater at -80 degrees C until RNA extraction and were used to generate the libraries. The multiple sclerosis patients were enrolled in a US clinical protocol that used magnetic resonance imaging to evaluate disease progression. Peripheral blood was subjected to Ficoll-Hypaque density gradient centrifugation to isolate PBMCs, which were then cryopreserved in liquid nitrogen. cDNA was synthesized by template-switch 5'RACE using a primer carrying a 10-nucleotide random unique molecular identifier by which each TCR transcript was tagged. Every sequencing run yielded over 170 million TCR-beta sequences covering 15-18 subjects. The RNeasy kit was used to extract total RNA. TCR-beta VDJ regions were amplified with primers for the TCR constant region and the 5'RACE anchor, using the KAPA Real-time Library Amplification kit. Sample indexes and Illumina adaptors were added in a first PCR, after which library yield was increased in a second PCR. After purification with Ampure beads, the TCR product of roughly 650 bp was size-selected on a 2% E-gel SizeSelection system. Before pooling, library quality was assessed on a Bioanalyzer, concentration was determined with Qubit, and library quantification was performed with the Kapa Library Quantification kit. Libraries were sequenced paired-end 2 x 150 bp on an Illumina HiSeq 2500. To increase sequence diversity, roughly 25-31% phiX was spiked into each library pool. The paper's processing steps were these. Quality-filtered reads were processed with the UMI-based MiGEC pipeline, and over 75% of raw TCR sequences were removed by the MiGEC pipeline during error correction. IMGT germline references were used for aligning VDJ genes, and each clonotype was defined as a unique CDR3 amino acid sequence together with its V-J genes. Clonal expansion, Shannon diversity, and CDR3 relatedness (CalcPairwiseDistances, ClusterSamples) were evaluated with VDJtools, and phylogenetic trees were built with CLCbio workbench. Using coefficient-of-variation modelling across technical triplicates, the study counted a clone as expanded if it had at least 8 unique UMIs. The raw public data were reprocessed by TCRdb itself: fastp quality trimming at Q25, MiXCR clonotype calling, in-frame beta chains only. Identical CDR3 proteins give one entry, which carries the most common genes and DNA. TCRdb's processing, not the authors', yielded these V and J calls. The sample table holds under 85,000 distinct CDR3 sequences, of which around 5% were seen once. The ten largest account for roughly 6% of the sample.

The receptor comes from a human donor with multiple sclerosis. The donor label of this sample is uncertain. Specimen: PBMCs.

Read as DNA, the sequence is TGTGCCAGCAGCTTATCCGCCTACAATGAGCAGTTCTTC. Its coded protein is CASSLSAYNEQFF. The rearranged chain carries TRBV11-3 and TRBJ2-1, with the D gene not clear enough to name. The CDR3 runs 13 residues from the cysteine to the phenylalanine. Solely the CDR3 DNA is kept, with 39 bases framed from the first base. CDR1 SGHNT and CDR2 YENEEA were looked up in the germline V gene. At the junction V is shortened by 2 bases and J by 2 bases, with 4 bases in between.